This TCR beta chain was captured in a study of cytomegalovirus exposure and HLA in healthy donors. Points from the study as a whole: For cytomegalovirus status, the classifier reportedly gave diagnoses with high specificity and sensitivity. That first-cohort TCR clusters tended to co-occur in the roughly 130 validation repertoires was found in a later analysis.

Generated by immunoSEQ multiplex PCR, the TCRdb table keeps only in-frame clones and is missing some. The sample includes roughly 250,000 clones, about 87% of them seen just once. With respect to this clone: Its target is not known.

The germline V gene encodes CDR1 MNHEY and CDR2 SVGAGI. The CDR3 totals 15 residues. The V segment lost 6 bases and the J segment 6 bases; nucleotides outside the gene matches: 8. The sequenced sample was PBMCs. This clonotype originated in a man between 18 and 35 years old in good health and CMV-seronegative. The chain recombines TRBV6-5 with TRBJ2-7, with 13 bases lining up with TRBD2. The CDR3 DNA is TGTGCCAGCAGGCCGGGGACTAGCGGGGACCCCGAGCAGTACTTC. This codes for CASRPGTSGDPEQYF.